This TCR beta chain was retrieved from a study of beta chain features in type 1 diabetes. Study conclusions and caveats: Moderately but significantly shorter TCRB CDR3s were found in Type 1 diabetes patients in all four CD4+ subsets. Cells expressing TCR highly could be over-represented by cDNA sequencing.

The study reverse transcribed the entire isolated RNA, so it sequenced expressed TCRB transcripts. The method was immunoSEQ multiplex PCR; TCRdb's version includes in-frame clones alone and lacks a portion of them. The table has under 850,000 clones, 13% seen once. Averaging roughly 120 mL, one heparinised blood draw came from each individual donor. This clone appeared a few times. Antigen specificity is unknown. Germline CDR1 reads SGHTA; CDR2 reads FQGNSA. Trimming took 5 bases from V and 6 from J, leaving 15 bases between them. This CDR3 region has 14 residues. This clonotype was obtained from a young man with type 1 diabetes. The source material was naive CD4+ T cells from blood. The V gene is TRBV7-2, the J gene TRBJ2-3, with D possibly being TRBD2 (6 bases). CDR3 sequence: CASSKRDLVDTQYF. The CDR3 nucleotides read TGTGCCAGCAGCAAAAGGGACTTAGTGGATACGCAGTATTTT. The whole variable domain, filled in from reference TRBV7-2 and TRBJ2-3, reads GAGVSQSPSNKVTEKGKDVELRCDPISGHTALYWYRQSLGQGLEFLIYFQGNSAPDKSGLPSDRFSAERTGGSVSTLTIQRTQQEDSAVYLCASSKRDLVDTQYFGPGTRLTVL.